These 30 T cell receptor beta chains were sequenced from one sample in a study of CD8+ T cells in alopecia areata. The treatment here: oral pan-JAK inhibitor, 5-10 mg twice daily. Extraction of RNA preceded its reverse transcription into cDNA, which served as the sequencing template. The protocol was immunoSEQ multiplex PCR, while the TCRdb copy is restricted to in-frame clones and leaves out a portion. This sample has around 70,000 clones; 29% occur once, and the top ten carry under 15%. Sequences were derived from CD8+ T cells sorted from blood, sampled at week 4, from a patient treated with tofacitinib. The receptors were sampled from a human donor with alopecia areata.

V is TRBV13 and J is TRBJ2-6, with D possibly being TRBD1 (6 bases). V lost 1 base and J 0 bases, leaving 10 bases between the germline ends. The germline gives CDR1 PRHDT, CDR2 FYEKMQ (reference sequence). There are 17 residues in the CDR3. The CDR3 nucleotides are TGTGCCAGCAGCTTAGCGGGACATCCCTCTGGGGCCAACGTCCTGACTTTC. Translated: CASSLAGHPSGANVLTF.

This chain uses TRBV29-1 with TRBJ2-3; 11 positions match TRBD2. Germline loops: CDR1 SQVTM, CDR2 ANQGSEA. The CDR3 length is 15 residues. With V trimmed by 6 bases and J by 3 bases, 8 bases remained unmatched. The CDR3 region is CSVDSGRALTDTQYF. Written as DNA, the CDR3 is TGCAGCGTCGATAGCGGGAGGGCTCTAACAGATACGCAGTATTTT.

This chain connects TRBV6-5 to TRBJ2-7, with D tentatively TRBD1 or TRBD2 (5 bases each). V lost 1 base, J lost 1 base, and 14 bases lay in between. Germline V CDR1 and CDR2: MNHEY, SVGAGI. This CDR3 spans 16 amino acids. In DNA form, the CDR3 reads TGTGCCAGCAGTTACTGGGTTGGGGCGGGTTCCTACGAGCAGTACTTC. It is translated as CASSYWVGAGSYEQYF.

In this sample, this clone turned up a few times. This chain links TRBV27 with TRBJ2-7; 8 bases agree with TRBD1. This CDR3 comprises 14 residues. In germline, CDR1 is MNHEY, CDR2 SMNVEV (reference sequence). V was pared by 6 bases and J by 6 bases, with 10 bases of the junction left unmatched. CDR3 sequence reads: CASRIRQGLGEQYF. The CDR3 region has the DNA TGTGCCAGCAGAATTAGACAGGGGCTCGGCGAGCAGTACTTC.

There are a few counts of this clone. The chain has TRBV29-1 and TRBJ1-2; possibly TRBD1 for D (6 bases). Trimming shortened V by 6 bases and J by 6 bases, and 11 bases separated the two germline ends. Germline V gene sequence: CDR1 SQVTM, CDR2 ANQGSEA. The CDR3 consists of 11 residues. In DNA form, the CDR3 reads TGCAGCGTCACCACAGGGAATGGCTACACCTTC. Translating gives CSVTTGNGYTF.

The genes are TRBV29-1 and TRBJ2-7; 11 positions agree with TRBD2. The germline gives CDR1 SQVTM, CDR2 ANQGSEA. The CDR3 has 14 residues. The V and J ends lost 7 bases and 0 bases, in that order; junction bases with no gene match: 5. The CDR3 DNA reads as TGCAGCGCCGTGGGACTAGCGGACTCCTACGAGCAGTACTTC. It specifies CSAVGLADSYEQYF.

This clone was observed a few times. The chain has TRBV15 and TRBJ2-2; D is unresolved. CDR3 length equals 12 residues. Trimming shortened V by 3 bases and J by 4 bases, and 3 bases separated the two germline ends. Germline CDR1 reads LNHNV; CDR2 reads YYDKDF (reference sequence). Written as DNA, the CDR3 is TGTGCCACCAGCAGTGGCACCGGGGAGCTGTTTTTT. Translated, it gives CATSSGTGELFF.

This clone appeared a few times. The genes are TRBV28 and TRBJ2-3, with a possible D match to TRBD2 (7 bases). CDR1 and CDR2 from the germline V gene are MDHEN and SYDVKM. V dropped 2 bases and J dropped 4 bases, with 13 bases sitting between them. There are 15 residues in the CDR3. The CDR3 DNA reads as TGTGCCAGCAGTTTAGGGCAGGGGAGGGCAGATACGCAGTATTTT. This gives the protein CASSLGQGRADTQYF.

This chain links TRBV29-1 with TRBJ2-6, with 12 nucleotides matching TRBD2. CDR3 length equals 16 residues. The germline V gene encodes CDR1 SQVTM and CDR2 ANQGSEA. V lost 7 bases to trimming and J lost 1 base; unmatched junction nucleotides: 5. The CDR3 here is CSASTSGRSGANVLTF. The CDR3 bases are TGCAGCGCCTCGACTAGCGGGAGATCTGGGGCCAACGTCCTGACTTTC.

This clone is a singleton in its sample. CDR3 loop: CASSQARRNEQFF. Written as DNA, the CDR3 is TGCGCCAGCAGCCAAGCGCGCCGCAATGAGCAGTTCTTC. This chain connects TRBV4-1 to TRBJ2-1; D not certain. Trimming stripped 1 base from V and 6 bases from J, with 7 bases between. There are 13 residues in the CDR3. Germline CDR1 MGHRA, CDR2 YSYEKL.

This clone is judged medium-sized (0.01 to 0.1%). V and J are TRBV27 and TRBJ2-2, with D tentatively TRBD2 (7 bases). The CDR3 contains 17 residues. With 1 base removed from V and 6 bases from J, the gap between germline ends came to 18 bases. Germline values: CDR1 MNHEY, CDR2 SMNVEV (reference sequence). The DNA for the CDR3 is TGTGCCAGCAGTTTATACAGGGAACGCGGGAGTGCCGGGGAGCTGTTTTTT. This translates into CASSLYRERGSAGELFF.

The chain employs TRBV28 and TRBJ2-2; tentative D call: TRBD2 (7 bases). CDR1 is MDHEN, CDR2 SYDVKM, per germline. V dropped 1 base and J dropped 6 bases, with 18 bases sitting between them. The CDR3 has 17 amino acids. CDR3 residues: CASSLYRERGSAGELFF. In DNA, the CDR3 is TGTGCCAGCAGTTTATACAGGGAACGCGGGAGTGCCGGGGAGCTGTTTTTT.

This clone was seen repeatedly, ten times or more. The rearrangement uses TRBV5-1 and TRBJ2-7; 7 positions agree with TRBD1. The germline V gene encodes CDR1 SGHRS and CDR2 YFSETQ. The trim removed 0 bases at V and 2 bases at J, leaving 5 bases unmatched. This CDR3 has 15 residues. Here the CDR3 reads CASSLEGDRTYEQYF. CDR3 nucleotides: TGCGCCAGCAGCTTGGAGGGGGACAGAACCTACGAGCAGTACTTC.

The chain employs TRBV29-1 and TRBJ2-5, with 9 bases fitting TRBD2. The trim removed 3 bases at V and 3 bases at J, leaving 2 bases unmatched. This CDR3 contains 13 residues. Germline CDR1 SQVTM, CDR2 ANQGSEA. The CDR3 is CSVDGGREETQYF. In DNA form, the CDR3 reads TGCAGCGTTGACGGCGGGAGGGAAGAGACCCAGTACTTC.

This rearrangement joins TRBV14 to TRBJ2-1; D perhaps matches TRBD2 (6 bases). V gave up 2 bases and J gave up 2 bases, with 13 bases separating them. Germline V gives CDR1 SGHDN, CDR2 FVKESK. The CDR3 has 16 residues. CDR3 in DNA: TGTGCCAGCAGCCAATACGGGGGTAGTACCTACAATGAGCAGTTCTTC. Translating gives CASSQYGGSTYNEQFF.

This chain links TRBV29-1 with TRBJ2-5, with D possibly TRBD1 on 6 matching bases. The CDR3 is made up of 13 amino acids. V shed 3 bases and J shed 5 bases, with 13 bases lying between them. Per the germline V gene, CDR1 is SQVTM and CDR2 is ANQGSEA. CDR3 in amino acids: CSVETGQGETQYF. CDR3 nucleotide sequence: TGCAGCGTTGAGACGGGTCAGGGGGAGACCCAGTACTTC.

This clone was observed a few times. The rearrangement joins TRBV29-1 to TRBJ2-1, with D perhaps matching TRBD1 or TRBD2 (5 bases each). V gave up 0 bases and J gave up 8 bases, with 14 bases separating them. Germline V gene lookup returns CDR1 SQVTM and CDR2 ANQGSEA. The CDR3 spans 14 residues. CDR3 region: CSVEDRTEGHEQFF. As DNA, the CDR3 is TGCAGCGTTGAAGATAGGACTGAGGGGCATGAGCAGTTCTTC.

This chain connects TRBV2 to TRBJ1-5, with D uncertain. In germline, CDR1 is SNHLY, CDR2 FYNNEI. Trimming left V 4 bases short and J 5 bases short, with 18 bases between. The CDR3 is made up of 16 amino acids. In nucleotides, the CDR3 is TGTGCCAGCAGTGCTCCCCAATCGGGAGGACATCAGCCCCAGCATTTT. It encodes CASSAPQSGGHQPQHF.

The CDR3 DNA reads as TGTGCCTGGAGTGACGGAAGCCAGCCCTTATTGGATACGCAGTATTTT. Its protein is CAWSDGSQPLLDTQYF. The gene calls are TRBV30 and TRBJ2-3, with unresolved D. The CDR3 runs 16 residues. The germline V gene encodes CDR1 GTSNPN and CDR2 SVGIG (reference sequence). V was trimmed by 1 base and J by 6 bases, leaving 20 bases between them.

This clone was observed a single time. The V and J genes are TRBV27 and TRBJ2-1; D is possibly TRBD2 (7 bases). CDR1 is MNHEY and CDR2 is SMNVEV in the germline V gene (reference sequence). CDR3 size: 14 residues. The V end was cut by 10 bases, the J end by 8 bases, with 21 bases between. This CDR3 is CATHSWGGWDEQFF. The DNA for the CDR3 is TGTGCCACTCACTCGTGGGGGGGCTGGGATGAGCAGTTCTTC.

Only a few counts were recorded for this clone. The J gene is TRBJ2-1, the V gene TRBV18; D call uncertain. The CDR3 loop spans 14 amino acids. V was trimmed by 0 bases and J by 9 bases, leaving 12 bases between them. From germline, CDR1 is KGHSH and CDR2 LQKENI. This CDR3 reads CASSPPSAAPEQFF. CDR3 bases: TGTGCCAGCTCACCACCATCGGCTGCGCCTGAGCAGTTCTTC.

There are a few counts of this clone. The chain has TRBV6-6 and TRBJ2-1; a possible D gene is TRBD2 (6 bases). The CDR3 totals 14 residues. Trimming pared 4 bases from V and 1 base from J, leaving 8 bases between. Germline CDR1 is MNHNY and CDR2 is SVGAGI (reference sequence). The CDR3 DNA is TGTGCCAGCAGTTCCAGCGGGTCCTACAATGAGCAGTTCTTC. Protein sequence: CASSSSGSYNEQFF.

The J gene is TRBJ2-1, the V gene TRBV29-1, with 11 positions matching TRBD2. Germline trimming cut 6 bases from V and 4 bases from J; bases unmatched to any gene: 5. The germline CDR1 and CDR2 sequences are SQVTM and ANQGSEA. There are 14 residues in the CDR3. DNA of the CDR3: TGCAGCGTGTTAGCGGGAGGGCGGTACAATGAGCAGTTCTTC. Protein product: CSVLAGGRYNEQFF.

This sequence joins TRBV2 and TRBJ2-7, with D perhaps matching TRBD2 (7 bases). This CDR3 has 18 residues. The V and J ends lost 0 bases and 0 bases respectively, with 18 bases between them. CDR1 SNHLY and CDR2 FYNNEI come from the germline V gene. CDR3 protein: CASSEAGGQSLSSYEQYF. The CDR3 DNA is TGTGCCAGCAGTGAAGCGGGGGGGCAGTCCCTTAGCTCCTACGAGCAGTACTTC.

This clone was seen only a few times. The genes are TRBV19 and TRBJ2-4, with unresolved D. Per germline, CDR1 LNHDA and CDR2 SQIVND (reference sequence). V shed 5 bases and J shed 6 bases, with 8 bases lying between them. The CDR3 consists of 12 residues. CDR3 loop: CASSEVRNIQYF. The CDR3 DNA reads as TGTGCCAGTAGTGAGGTCAGAAACATTCAGTACTTC.

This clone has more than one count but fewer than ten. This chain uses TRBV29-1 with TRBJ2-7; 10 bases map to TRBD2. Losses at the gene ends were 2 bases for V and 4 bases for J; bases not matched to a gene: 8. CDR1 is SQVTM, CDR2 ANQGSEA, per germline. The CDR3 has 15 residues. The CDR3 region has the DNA TGCAGCGTTGAATCTAGGCTAGCGGGAGAGTACGAGCAGTACTTC. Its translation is CSVESRLAGEYEQYF.

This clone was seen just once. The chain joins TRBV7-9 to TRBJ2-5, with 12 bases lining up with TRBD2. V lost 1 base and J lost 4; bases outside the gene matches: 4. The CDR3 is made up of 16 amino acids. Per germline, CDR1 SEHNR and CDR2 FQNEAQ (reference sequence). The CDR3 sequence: CASSLETSGSRETQYF. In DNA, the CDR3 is TGTGCCAGCAGCTTAGAGACTAGCGGGAGCCGAGAGACCCAGTACTTC.

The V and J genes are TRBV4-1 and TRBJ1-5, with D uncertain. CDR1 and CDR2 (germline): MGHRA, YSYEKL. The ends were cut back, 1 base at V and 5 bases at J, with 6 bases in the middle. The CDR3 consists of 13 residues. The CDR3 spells CASSQVVYQPQHF. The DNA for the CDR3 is TGCGCCAGCAGCCAAGTGGTCTATCAGCCCCAGCATTTT.

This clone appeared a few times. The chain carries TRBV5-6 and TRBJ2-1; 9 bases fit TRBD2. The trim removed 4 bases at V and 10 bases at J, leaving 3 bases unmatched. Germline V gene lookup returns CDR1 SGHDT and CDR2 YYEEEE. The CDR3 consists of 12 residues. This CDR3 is CASSQTSGEQFF. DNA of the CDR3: TGTGCCAGCAGCCAGACTAGCGGCGAGCAGTTCTTC.

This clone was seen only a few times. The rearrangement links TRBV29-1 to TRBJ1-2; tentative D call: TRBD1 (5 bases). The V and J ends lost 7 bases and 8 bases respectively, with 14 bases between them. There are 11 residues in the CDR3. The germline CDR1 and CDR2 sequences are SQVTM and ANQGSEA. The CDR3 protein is CSAGAPDGYTF. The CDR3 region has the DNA TGCAGCGCCGGGGCACCGGACGGCTACACCTTC.